The rows below give T cell receptor beta chains drawn from one sample of a study of cytomegalovirus exposure and HLA in healthy donors. Profiling relied on immunoSEQ multiplex PCR, and the TCRdb table lists in-frame clones only, not all of them. Among some 100,000 clones listed, about 80% were seen once. Sample: PBMCs. These receptor sequences come from a man aged 35-49 years in good health and CMV-seronegative. Both conserved end residues are part of each CDR3. A D gene is named only where the DNA matches it firmly. Size is stated for part of the rows, as once, few or many counts, or as a class when the clone is expanded.

V gene	J gene	D gene	clone size	CDR3 DNA	CDR3 protein
TRBV5-1	TRBJ2-2	TRBD2	.	TGCGCCAGCAGCCCTCTAGCGGGGGGAACGAACACCGGGGAGCTGTTTTTT	CASSPLAGGTNTGELFF
TRBV4-1	TRBJ1-6	.	.	TGCGCCAGCAGCCAAGATCTGGCACGGGTCGAGGCACCCCTCCACTTT	CASSQDLARVEAPLHF
TRBV5-1	TRBJ2-1	.	.	TGCGCCAGCAGCTTGGATGGGAGCTCCTACAATGAGCAGTTCTTC	CASSLDGSSYNEQFF
TRBV10-1	TRBJ2-1	TRBD2	.	TGCGCCAGCAGTGATCTGGGACTAGCGGGGGCCGACAATGAGCAGTTCTTC	CASSDLGLAGADNEQFF
TRBV2	TRBJ1-4	.	.	TGTGCCAGCAACGGTAGGGGTAGTGAAAAACTGTTTTTT	CASNGRGSEKLFF
TRBV18	TRBJ2-3	.	.	TGTGCCAGCCGAGCAGGAAGGGGGAAAGGTGCAGATACGCAGTATTTT	CASRAGRGKGADTQYF
TRBV7-9	TRBJ2-3	TRBD2	few	TGTGCCAGCGGACTTCGGGGGGGCGCAGATACGCAGTATTTT	CASGLRGGADTQYF
TRBV2	TRBJ1-5	TRBD1	.	TGTGCCAGCAGTTGGTCAGGACAGGGCAATCAGCCCCAGCATTTT	CASSWSGQGNQPQHF
TRBV7-9	TRBJ1-5	.	.	TGTGCCAGCAGCTCAACGGACAGTGGCAATCAGCCCCAGCATTTT	CASSSTDSGNQPQHF
TRBV30	TRBJ2-5	TRBD2	.	TGTGCCTGGAGTGTGGTAGCGGGGGGCCAAGAGACCCAGTACTTC	CAWSVVAGGQETQYF
TRBV18	TRBJ2-2	.	once	TGTGCCAGCTCACCACGGGTCAGGGACACCGGGGAGCTGTTTTTT	CASSPRVRDTGELFF
TRBV7-8	TRBJ1-2	.	.	TGTGCCAGCAGCCCTATAGTCCGGACAGCCTTAGAGTATGGCTACACCTTC	CASSPIVRTALEYGYTF
TRBV7-9	TRBJ2-1	TRBD2	.	TGTGCCAGCAGCTCCTCCGGGACTATGCATGAGCAGTTCTTC	CASSSSGTMHEQFF
TRBV5-1	TRBJ2-2	TRBD2	once	TGCGCCAGCAGCTTGGTTGGGGGGGACTACGCCGGGGAGCTGTTTTTT	CASSLVGGDYAGELFF
TRBV5-1	TRBJ2-3	TRBD2	.	TGCGCCAGCAGCTTGAAACGACACGGGGGGGACCCCACAGATACGCAGTATTTT	CASSLKRHGGDPTDTQYF
TRBV28	TRBJ2-5	TRBD2	.	TGTGCCAGCACCCTGGGGGGACTAGGGGAAGAGACCCAGTACTTC	CASTLGGLGEETQYF
TRBV19	TRBJ2-1	.	.	TGTGCCAGTAGTATAGAGACTCTTTACAATGAGCAGTTCTTC	CASSIETLYNEQFF
TRBV18	TRBJ1-2	.	.	TGTGCCAGCTCACCACCGGGCACAGGGAACTATGGCTACACCTTC	CASSPPGTGNYGYTF
TRBV7-9	TRBJ1-6	TRBD1	few	TGTGCCAGCAGCCTTGACAGGGTATCACCCCTCCACTTT	CASSLDRVSPLHF
TRBV2	TRBJ2-1	TRBD1	.	TGTGCCAGCAGGAGGACAGGGAACAATGAGCAGTTCTTC	CASRRTGNNEQFF
TRBV5-1	TRBJ1-4	TRBD1	few	TGCGCCAGCAGCAAGGGACAGGGGGCAACTAATGAAAAACTGTTTTTT	CASSKGQGATNEKLFF
TRBV2	TRBJ1-2	TRBD1	.	TGTGCCAGCGTCTGGGACAGGGGAGGCTTCAACTATGGCTACACCTTC	CASVWDRGGFNYGYTF
TRBV5-6	TRBJ2-3	TRBD1	.	TGTGCCAGCAGCGTCACAGGGGGCTCCTCCACAGATACGCAGTATTTT	CASSVTGGSSTDTQYF
TRBV7-8	TRBJ2-2	TRBD2	.	TGTGCCAGCAGTGCGACTAGCGGCACCGGGGAGCTGTTTTTT	CASSATSGTGELFF
TRBV5-6	TRBJ2-1	TRBD2	once	TGTGCCAGCAGCCCCACTAGCGGGGGCTACGCAAACAATGAGCAGTTCTTC	CASSPTSGGYANNEQFF
TRBV19	TRBJ2-6	.	.	TGTGCCAGTAGTATTGGCCAGGGGGGACTCTCTGGGGCCAACGTCCTGACTTTC	CASSIGQGGLSGANVLTF
TRBV9	TRBJ2-3	TRBD2	.	TGTGCCAGCAGCGATGCGGCGGGGGGGCGGATAGATACGCAGTATTTT	CASSDAAGGRIDTQYF
TRBV7-6	TRBJ2-3	TRBD2	.	TGTGCCAGCAGCTTAGTGGGGCGGGGGGTCCCCACAGATACGCAGTATTTT	CASSLVGRGVPTDTQYF
TRBV7-8	TRBJ1-1	.	.	TGTGCCAGCAGCCTCCTCCGGGACTCCTTGATGCACACTGAAGCTTTCTTT	CASSLLRDSLMHTEAFF
TRBV28	TRBJ1-6	TRBD1	.	TGTGCCAGCAGTTTATGGGTGGACAGGGACCAAGTTGGACCCCTCCACTTT	CASSLWVDRDQVGPLHF
TRBV10-3	TRBJ2-7	.	.	TGTGCCATCAGCCCCTTATCTCTACGGAGCTCCTACGAGCAGTACTTC	CAISPLSLRSSYEQYF
TRBV6-1	TRBJ1-2	.	.	TGTGCCAGCAGTCAAAGGTGGGCCTATGGCTACACCTTC	CASSQRWAYGYTF
TRBV5-1	TRBJ2-7	.	.	TGCGCCAGCAGCTTGTCCAGAATTTACGAGCAGTACTTC	CASSLSRIYEQYF
TRBV5-1	TRBJ1-6	TRBD1	once	TGCGCCAGCAGCCGCGTGTCGGGACAGCATTCACCCCTCCACTTT	CASSRVSGQHSPLHF
TRBV6-6	TRBJ2-3	TRBD2	.	TGTGCCAGCAAGTCGGGGGGTACAGATACGCAGTATTTT	CASKSGGTDTQYF
TRBV5-4	TRBJ2-5	TRBD1	.	TGTGCCAGCAGCCCACGGACAGGGGGAGAGACCCAGTACTTC	CASSPRTGGETQYF
TRBV7-2	TRBJ1-2	.	.	TGTGCCAGCAGCTTTGAGGCAGCTCCTAACTATGGCTACACCTTC	CASSFEAAPNYGYTF
TRBV27	TRBJ2-1	TRBD2	.	TGTGCCAGCAGTCTCCCCAGCGGGGGGGCCTATGAGCAGTTCTTC	CASSLPSGGAYEQFF
TRBV5-1	TRBJ1-6	.	.	TGCGCCAGCAGCTTGAGAGAAGATTCACCCCTCCACTTT	CASSLREDSPLHF
TRBV6-5	TRBJ2-1	.	.	TGTGCCAGCACCCTTGACAGCAGCTCCTACAATGAGCAGTTCTTC	CASTLDSSSYNEQFF
TRBV14	TRBJ2-4	TRBD1	.	TGTGCCAGCAGCCACCAGACAGGGGGCAGGGACATTCAGTACTTC	CASSHQTGGRDIQYF
TRBV6-5	TRBJ1-2	.	.	TGTGCCAGCAGTTACTCGAGAGCCTATTCTAACTATGGCTACACCTTC	CASSYSRAYSNYGYTF
TRBV11-2	TRBJ2-3	TRBD2	.	TGTGCCAGCAGCCAAGGGACTAGCGGGAGTATAGATACGCAGTATTTT	CASSQGTSGSIDTQYF
TRBV7-9	TRBJ1-2	TRBD1	.	TGTGCCAGCAGCTTGTCAGGGGGGTTAATGGGCTACACCTTC	CASSLSGGLMGYTF
TRBV9	TRBJ1-3	.	.	TGTGCCAGCAGCCCCTACCGATCCCTGATGGGAAACACCATATATTTT	CASSPYRSLMGNTIYF
TRBV30	TRBJ1-1	.	.	TGTGCCTGGAGTGCCAGAGCAGGTTACCTGAACACTGAAGCTTTCTTT	CAWSARAGYLNTEAFF
TRBV27	TRBJ1-1	.	once	TGTGCCAGCAGTTATTGGGGCTCGAACACTGAAGCTTTCTTT	CASSYWGSNTEAFF
TRBV4-1	TRBJ1-2	.	.	TGCGCCAGCAGCCCCGGACAGTTAAACGACTATGGCTACACCTTC	CASSPGQLNDYGYTF
TRBV5-1	TRBJ2-1	TRBD2	.	TGCGCCAGCAGCCCACTGGGACTAGCGGGGGGCCCCGATGAGCAGTTCTTC	CASSPLGLAGGPDEQFF
TRBV5-4	TRBJ2-1	.	.	TGTGCCAGCAGCTTACAGGGTCCCTACAATGAGCAGTTCTTC	CASSLQGPYNEQFF
TRBV2	TRBJ2-1	TRBD1	.	TGTGCCAGCAAGGGACAGGGTGGCAATGAGCAGTTCTTC	CASKGQGGNEQFF
TRBV28	TRBJ1-5	.	.	TGTGCCAGCAGTTGGAGAAATCAGCCCCAGCATTTT	CASSWRNQPQHF
TRBV30	TRBJ1-3	.	.	TGTGCCTGGAGCCCAGAATCATGGTCTGGAAACACCATATATTTT	CAWSPESWSGNTIYF
TRBV5-1	TRBJ2-3	TRBD2	few	TGCGCCAGCAGCACCGGACTAGCGGGGGGCAGCACAGATACGCAGTATTTT	CASSTGLAGGSTDTQYF
TRBV6-5	TRBJ1-2	.	.	TGTGCCAGCAGCTTAAGGGGGTGGGCCTATGGCTACACCTTC	CASSLRGWAYGYTF